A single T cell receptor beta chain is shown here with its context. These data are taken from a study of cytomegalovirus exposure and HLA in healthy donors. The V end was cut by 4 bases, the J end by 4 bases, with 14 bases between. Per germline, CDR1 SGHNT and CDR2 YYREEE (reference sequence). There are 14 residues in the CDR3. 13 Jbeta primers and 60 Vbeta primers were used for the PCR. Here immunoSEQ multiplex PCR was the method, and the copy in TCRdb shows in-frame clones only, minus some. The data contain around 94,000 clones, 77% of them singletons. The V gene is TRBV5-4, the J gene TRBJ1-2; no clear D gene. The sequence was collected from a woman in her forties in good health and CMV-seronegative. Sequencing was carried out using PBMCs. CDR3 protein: CASSRPPPGYGYTF. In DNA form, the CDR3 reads TGTGCCAGCAGCCGGCCCCCACCAGGCTATGGCTACACCTTC. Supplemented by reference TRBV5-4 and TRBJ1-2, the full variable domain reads ETGVTQSPTHLIKTRGQQVTLRCSSQSGHNTVSWYQQALGQGPQFIFQYYREEENGRGNFPPRFSGLQFPNYSSELNVNALELDDSALYLCASSRPPPGYGYTFGSGTRLTVV.